The rows below give T cell receptor beta chains drawn from one sample of a study of shared clonotypes between healthy human individuals. TCRdb keeps only in-frame clones here, not all; method: immunoSEQ multiplex PCR. The sample includes nearly 1 million clones, more than 75% seen only once; the top ten take roughly 1.5%. The material sequenced was memory CD4+ T cells sorted from blood. These receptors originate from a young man in good health. Both conserved end residues are part of each CDR3. A D gene is named only where the DNA matches it firmly. Part of the rows lack a size; the others show once, few, many or a class for expanded clones.

d_gene: NA; v_gene: TRBV9; abundance: NA; j_gene: TRBJ2-3; CDR3nt: TGTGCCAGCAGCCCCCAGGTTTCAGATACGCAGTATTTT; CDR3aa: CASSPQVSDTQYF
d_gene: NA; v_gene: TRBV5-1; abundance: NA; j_gene: TRBJ2-7; CDR3nt: TGCGCCAGCAGCTTAGGCGGTAGCTCCTACGAGCAGTACTTC; CDR3aa: CASSLGGSSYEQYF
d_gene: NA; v_gene: TRBV7-9; abundance: many; j_gene: TRBJ1-1; CDR3nt: TGTGCCAGCAGCCCTAATATGAACACTGAAGCTTTCTTT; CDR3aa: CASSPNMNTEAFF
d_gene: NA; v_gene: TRBV7-9; abundance: NA; j_gene: TRBJ2-2; CDR3nt: TGTGCCAGCAGCTTAGTGCTCGCGGGGCGCACCGGGGAGCTGTTTTTT; CDR3aa: CASSLVLAGRTGELFF
d_gene: NA; v_gene: TRBV5-6; abundance: NA; j_gene: TRBJ1-2; CDR3nt: TGTGCCAGCAGCTTGGGAGGACCCCTCCTCCATGGCTACACCTTC; CDR3aa: CASSLGGPLLHGYTF
d_gene: NA; v_gene: TRBV6-1; abundance: few; j_gene: TRBJ1-1; CDR3nt: TGTGCCAGCAGTTGGCGGAACACTGAAGCTTTCTTT; CDR3aa: CASSWRNTEAFF
d_gene: NA; v_gene: TRBV27; abundance: NA; j_gene: TRBJ1-2; CDR3nt: TGTGCCAGCAGTGATAACGGGAAACAAAGGGGAGGCTACACCTTC; CDR3aa: CASSDNGKQRGGYTF
d_gene: NA; v_gene: TRBV7-9; abundance: NA; j_gene: TRBJ2-7; CDR3nt: TGTGCCAGCAGCTTAAACGGAGCCTACGAGCAGTACTTC; CDR3aa: CASSLNGAYEQYF
d_gene: NA; v_gene: TRBV16; abundance: NA; j_gene: TRBJ2-3; CDR3nt: TGTGCCAGCAGCCGGACTCCGGACACAGATACGCAGTATTTT; CDR3aa: CASSRTPDTDTQYF
d_gene: NA; v_gene: TRBV19; abundance: NA; j_gene: TRBJ2-4; CDR3nt: TGTGCCAGTAGGTTCCAGGGGGCCAAAAACATTCAGTACTTC; CDR3aa: CASRFQGAKNIQYF
d_gene: NA; v_gene: TRBV28; abundance: NA; j_gene: TRBJ1-1; CDR3nt: TGTGCCAGTCTAAATTCCATGAACACTGAAGCTTTCTTT; CDR3aa: CASLNSMNTEAFF
d_gene: NA; v_gene: TRBV9; abundance: NA; j_gene: TRBJ2-7; CDR3nt: TGTGCCAGCAGCGTAGGGCCTACGGAGGCTGGTTACGAGCAGTACTTC; CDR3aa: CASSVGPTEAGYEQYF
d_gene: TRBD1; v_gene: TRBV6-1; abundance: NA; j_gene: TRBJ2-2; CDR3nt: TGTGCCAGCAGTGTCGTATACCCGGGACAGGGACGTGCCGGGGAGCTGTTTTTT; CDR3aa: CASSVVYPGQGRAGELFF
d_gene: NA; v_gene: TRBV15; abundance: NA; j_gene: TRBJ1-4; CDR3nt: TGTGCCACCAGCAGAGTCGGGGCAGGGGAGCGAGAAAAACTGTTTTTT; CDR3aa: CATSRVGAGEREKLFF
d_gene: TRBD2; v_gene: TRBV5-1; abundance: NA; j_gene: TRBJ2-3; CDR3nt: TGCGCCAGCAGCTTGGGGCTAGCGGGCCCAGATACGCAGTATTTT; CDR3aa: CASSLGLAGPDTQYF
d_gene: NA; v_gene: TRBV2; abundance: NA; j_gene: TRBJ2-7; CDR3nt: TGTGCCAGCAGTGAAGATCCCAACTACCTCTACGAGCAGTACTTC; CDR3aa: CASSEDPNYLYEQYF
d_gene: NA; v_gene: TRBV6-5; abundance: few; j_gene: TRBJ2-7; CDR3nt: TGTGCCAGCAGTTACGATGGAACGGGGGGCGTCTACGAGCAGTACTTC; CDR3aa: CASSYDGTGGVYEQYF
d_gene: TRBD1; v_gene: TRBV5-4; abundance: NA; j_gene: TRBJ2-7; CDR3nt: TGTGCCAGCAGCACGGGACAGGACTACGAGCAGTACTTC; CDR3aa: CASSTGQDYEQYF
d_gene: TRBD1; v_gene: TRBV9; abundance: NA; j_gene: TRBJ1-6; CDR3nt: TGTGCCAGCAGCGTAGATTGGACAGGTGGGTCACCCCTCCACTTT; CDR3aa: CASSVDWTGGSPLHF
d_gene: NA; v_gene: TRBV11-2; abundance: NA; j_gene: TRBJ2-2; CDR3nt: TGTGCCAGCAGCTTAGAACCGATCAGGGCGGCCACCGGGGAGCTGTTTTTT; CDR3aa: CASSLEPIRAATGELFF
d_gene: NA; v_gene: TRBV6-4; abundance: NA; j_gene: TRBJ1-2; CDR3nt: TGTGCCAGCAGTGACTCGAGTTTCCGGGGGAGAGGAGGCTACACCTTC; CDR3aa: CASSDSSFRGRGGYTF
d_gene: NA; v_gene: TRBV5-6; abundance: NA; j_gene: TRBJ2-6; CDR3nt: TGTGCCAGCACCCGCCAGGGGACTGGGGCCAACGTCCTGACTTTC; CDR3aa: CASTRQGTGANVLTF
d_gene: TRBD2; v_gene: TRBV2; abundance: NA; j_gene: TRBJ2-7; CDR3nt: TGTGCCAGCAGTTCCGGGACTAGCGTCACGTCCTACTACGAGCAGTACTTC; CDR3aa: CASSSGTSVTSYYEQYF
d_gene: TRBD1; v_gene: TRBV7-2; abundance: NA; j_gene: TRBJ2-7; CDR3nt: TGTGCCAGCAGCTTATGGGGACAGGGGACGAACTACGAGCAGTACTTC; CDR3aa: CASSLWGQGTNYEQYF
d_gene: NA; v_gene: TRBV4-3; abundance: NA; j_gene: TRBJ2-6; CDR3nt: TGCGCCAGCAGCCAAGGAGTCGGAGCTGGGGCCAACGTCCTGACTTTC; CDR3aa: CASSQGVGAGANVLTF
d_gene: NA; v_gene: TRBV7-2; abundance: many; j_gene: TRBJ2-7; CDR3nt: TGTGCCAGCAGCTTAGTGGCAGGATCAAATAACTCCTACGAGCAGTACTTC; CDR3aa: CASSLVAGSNNSYEQYF